This T cell receptor (beta chain) was documented in a study of patients and donors after allogeneic stem cell transplantation. TCRdb ran MiXCR on the RT-PCR reads and lists one entry per CDR3 protein. The sample includes roughly 960,000 distinct CDR3 sequences, approximately 19% of them seen just once. Germline V gives CDR1 SQVTM, CDR2 ANQGSEA. The V gene end was trimmed by 3 bases and the J gene end by 7 bases; junction bases not matched to a gene: 11. The CDR3 sequence is 16 residues long. The V gene is TRBV29-1, the J gene TRBJ2-3, with 12 bases identical to TRBD2. This clonotype originated in a human donor who was either an allogeneic HSCT recipient or a stem cell or donor lymphocyte infusion donor (not recorded which). It is not recorded whose cells these are; they may come from a transplant donor. The source material was blood, either unsorted or a sorted T cell fraction (not recorded which). CDR3 amino acids: CSVDNLAGGRTNTQYF. The CDR3 DNA reads TGCAGCGTTGACAACCTAGCGGGAGGGCGTACAAATACGCAGTATTTT.